This note documents a single T cell receptor beta chain sequence. This specimen belongs to a study of control samples from healthy donors and cancer patients. Sequencing was performed with immunoSEQ multiplex PCR; in TCRdb, only in-frame clones are kept and a portion is missing. Altogether about 140,000 clones are present, about 89% being singletons, with the ten largest covering approximately 6.8%. Germline V gene sequence: CDR1 MNHEY, CDR2 SVGEGT. V was shortened by 2 bases and J by 3 bases, with 14 bases between the two germline ends. The CDR3 is made up of 15 amino acids. The chain joins TRBV6-2 or TRBV6-3 to TRBJ2-7; D remains unclear. Material for sequencing was blood. This clonotype was sampled from a man aged 18-30 years in good health. CDR3: CASSYEEPAIYEQYF. The CDR3 DNA follows: TGTGCCAGCAGTTACGAGGAGCCTGCGATCTACGAGCAGTACTTC.